These 14 T cell receptor beta chains share one sample of origin, sequenced in a study of CD8 T cells in ankylosing spondylitis. TCRdb re-called the 5' RACE reads with MiXCR, one entry per CDR3 protein. Among 200,000 to 300,000 distinct CDR3 sequences listed, around 9.1% were seen once. The sequenced sample consisted of blood, either unsorted or a sorted T cell fraction (not recorded which). The source is a male donor with ankylosing spondylitis or in good health (not recorded which).

There are many counts of this clonotype. V gene TRBV5-1 combines with J gene TRBJ2-3; no firm D call. Trimming pared 5 bases from V and 2 bases from J, leaving 12 bases between. The V gene's germline CDR1 is SGHRS and CDR2 YFSETQ. This CDR3 has 14 amino acids. The CDR3 DNA reads TGCGCCAGCAGATTTGGCCAGGACACAGATACGCAGTATTTT. It codes for CASRFGQDTDTQYF.

This clonotype has a count of ten or more. This chain connects TRBV5-5 to TRBJ2-1; no clear D gene. This CDR3 spans 14 amino acids. Germline loops: CDR1 SGHKS, CDR2 YYEKEE (reference sequence). V dropped 3 bases and J dropped 6 bases, with 13 bases sitting between them. DNA of the CDR3: TGTGCCAGCAGCTCGGAGCGACTCCTCAATGAGCAGTTCTTC. Amino acid sequence: CASSSERLLNEQFF.

This clonotype occurred a few times. The CDR3 is CASSPRSQNTEAFF. The CDR3 nucleotides read TGTGCCAGCAGCCCAAGGTCCCAAAACACTGAAGCTTTCTTT. This chain joins TRBV11-1 and TRBJ1-1; D gene uncertain. Germline CDR1 reads SGHAT; CDR2 reads FQDESV (reference sequence). This CDR3 comprises 14 residues. Deletions cut 5 bases from V and 2 bases from J, with 12 bases between.

This clonotype has just a few counts. CDR3 amino acids: CASKSLDGYTF. DNA for the CDR3: TGTGCCAGTAAATCCCTCGATGGCTACACCTTC. The gene calls are TRBV19 and TRBJ1-2; D is ambiguous. Trimming removed 7 bases at V and 6 bases at J, with 9 bases between. The germline V gene encodes CDR1 LNHDA and CDR2 SQIVND (reference sequence). This CDR3 spans 11 amino acids.

There are many counts of this clonotype. V is TRBV10-3 and J is TRBJ1-2; D ambiguous. V was clipped by 3 bases and J by 6 bases, with 8 bases between them. Germline V gene lookup returns CDR1 ENHRY and CDR2 SYGVKD. CDR3 length: 12 residues. This CDR3 reads CAISDQRNGYTF. CDR3 in DNA: TGTGCCATCAGTGACCAGAGGAATGGCTACACCTTC.

With regard to this clonotype: One base away lies a much larger clone, so this may be a sequencing read error. The J gene is TRBJ2-2, the V gene TRBV20-1, with 9 bases matching TRBD2. Germline CDR1 and CDR2: DFQATT and SNEGSKA (reference sequence). The CDR3 is 18 residues long. In DNA, the CDR3 is TGCTGTGCTAGAGGTGTCTTGCTAGCGGGGACGAACACCGGGGAGCTGTTTTTT. This gives the protein CCARGVLLAGTNTGELFF.

The sample holds many counts of this clonotype. The V call is TRBV7-2, the J call TRBJ2-3; weak D call: TRBD2 (7 bases). The CDR3 contains 16 residues. The germline V and J ends were trimmed by 5 bases and 5 bases, with 20 bases remaining between them. The germline CDR1 and CDR2 sequences are SGHTA and FQGNSA. The CDR3 sequence is CASSHRGGREIDTQYF. As DNA, the CDR3 is TGTGCCAGCAGCCATAGGGGGGGCCGAGAGATAGATACGCAGTATTTT.

This clonotype occurred many times. This chain links TRBV7-9 with TRBJ1-1; the D is unclear. Per germline, CDR1 SEHNR and CDR2 FQNEAQ (reference sequence). The CDR3 length is 12 residues. V lost 3 bases, J lost 11 bases, and 13 bases lay in between. The CDR3 DNA is TGTGCCAGCAGCTTGGACCCCCTCGAGGCTTTCTTT. Translated: CASSLDPLEAFF. The whole variable domain, filled in from reference TRBV7-9 and TRBJ1-1, reads DTGVSQNPRHKITKRGQNVTFRCDPISEHNRLYWYRQTLGQGPEFLTYFQNEAQLEKSRLLSDRFSAERPKGSFSTLEIQRTEQGDSAMYLCASSLDPLEAFFGQGTRLTVV.

This clonotype was seen many times. The chain combines TRBV27 with TRBJ2-3, with D uncertain. CDR3 length: 14 residues. Germline CDR1 and CDR2: MNHEY and SMNVEV (reference sequence). V was cut by 4 bases and J by 5 bases, with 13 bases left in between. For the CDR3, the DNA is TGTGCCAGCAGTTCTGACCCCCCGGGAGATACGCAGTATTTT. Residues: CASSSDPPGDTQYF.

The V gene is TRBV7-2, the J gene TRBJ2-2; no clear D. V was cut by 1 base and J by 6 bases, with 6 bases left in between. CDR1 and CDR2 from the germline V gene are SGHTA and FQGNSA. The CDR3 contains 13 residues. The CDR3: CASSLVGPGELFF. DNA for the CDR3: TGTGCCAGCAGCTTAGTGGGTCCCGGGGAGCTGTTTTTT. The variable domain in full, with the rest retrieved from reference TRBV7-2 and TRBJ2-2, is GAGVSQSPSNKVTEKGKDVELRCDPISGHTALYWYRQSLGQGLEFLIYFQGNSAPDKSGLPSDRFSAERTGGSVSTLTIQRTQQEDSAVYLCASSLVGPGELFFGEGSRLTVL.

This clonotype was seen ten or more times. In nucleotides, the CDR3 is TGCAGTGCTAGAGATCTCCTGCTAGCGGGATTCTACGAGCAGTACTTC. Encoded protein: CSARDLLLAGFYEQYF. The chain is built from TRBV20-1 and TRBJ2-7, with 9 bases fitting TRBD2. Trimming at V came to 0 bases and at J to 3 bases, leaving 9 bases not matched to a gene. Germline CDR1 DFQATT, CDR2 SNEGSKA (reference sequence). This CDR3 contains 16 residues.

This clonotype has ten or more counts. The chain carries TRBV19 and TRBJ1-1; tentative D call: TRBD1 (6 bases). The length of the CDR3 is 15 residues. V dropped 3 bases and J dropped 7 bases, with 18 bases sitting between them. CDR1 and CDR2 (germline): LNHDA, SQIVND (reference sequence). The CDR3, as DNA: TGTGCCAGTAGTATGACAGGTCTCCAGGCGGGTGAAGCTTTCTTT. It specifies CASSMTGLQAGEAFF.

CDR3 sequence: CASSLVQGARTEAFF. CDR3 nucleotide sequence: TGTGCCAGCAGCTTGGTGCAGGGGGCGAGGACTGAAGCTTTCTTT. The V gene is TRBV5-5, the J gene TRBJ1-1; 8 positions match TRBD1. The ends lost 0 bases at V and 5 bases at J; junction bases unmatched: 6. The CDR3 consists of 15 residues. CDR1 is SGHKS, CDR2 YYEKEE, per germline (reference sequence).

This clonotype appeared a few times. The chain couples TRBV7-2 to TRBJ2-7; D gene ambiguous. V gave up 4 bases and J gave up 2 bases, with 18 bases separating them. This CDR3 spans 16 amino acids. Germline V gene sequence: CDR1 SGHTA, CDR2 FQGNSA. CDR3 residues: CASSSHEAYYPYEQYF. In DNA, the CDR3 is TGTGCCAGCAGCTCCCACGAGGCCTATTATCCCTACGAGCAGTACTTC.